This TCR beta chain stems from a study of shared clonotypes between healthy human individuals. Study as a whole: The cohort had a couple of women and three men, ages 18 to 49. Study results and caveats: Only blood samples were collected, and tissue repertoires likely differ. Naive subsets usually exceeded memory subsets in estimated richness. Clonotypes which were not shared had lower generation probabilities than clonotypes that all four donors shared.

Clones were read by immunoSEQ multiplex PCR, and TCRdb kept only the in-frame ones, dropping some. The data show 2 million to 2.5 million clones, around 90% seen once. A few counts support this clone. Its antigen is still unknown. The sample contains more than one DNA sequence encoding this CDR3. The germline V gene encodes CDR1 SEHNR and CDR2 FQNEAQ (reference sequence). The V end was cut by 4 bases, the J end by 5 bases, with 12 bases between. The CDR3 has 14 amino acids. This chain uses TRBV7-9 with TRBJ1-5, with TRBD1 as a possible D gene (6 bases). The TCR was taken from a man aged 18 to 29 in good health. Some clones in this sample may be carry-over from other donors' samples. The sample consisted of naive CD4+ T cells from PBMCs. Subset noted: CD45RA+ positively selected. CDR3 sequence (DNA): TGTGCCAGCAGCTCACAGGGAGGTGATCAGCCCCAGCATTTT. Residues: CASSSQGGDQPQHF.